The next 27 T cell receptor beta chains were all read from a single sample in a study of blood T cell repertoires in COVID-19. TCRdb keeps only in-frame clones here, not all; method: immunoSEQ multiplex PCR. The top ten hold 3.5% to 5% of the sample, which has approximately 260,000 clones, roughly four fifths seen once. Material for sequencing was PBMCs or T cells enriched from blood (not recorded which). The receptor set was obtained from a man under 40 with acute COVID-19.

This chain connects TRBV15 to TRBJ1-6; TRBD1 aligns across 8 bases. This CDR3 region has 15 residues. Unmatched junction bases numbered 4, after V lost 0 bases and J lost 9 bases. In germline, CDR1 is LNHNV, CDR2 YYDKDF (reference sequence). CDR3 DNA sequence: TGTGCCACCAGCAGAGAGGACAGGGTGGGTTCACCCCTCCACTTT. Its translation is CATSREDRVGSPLHF.

CDR3 bases: TGTGCCAGCGAGGAGGCACGGCGACAGCCCCAGCATTTT. Its translation is CASEEARRQPQHF. The chain links TRBV19 to TRBJ1-5; D remains ambiguous. Trimming stripped 9 bases from V and 7 bases from J, with 16 bases between. From germline, CDR1 is LNHDA and CDR2 SQIVND (reference sequence). The CDR3 is 13 residues long.

This chain's CDR3 is CASSDNSNSPLHF. The CDR3 DNA follows: TGCGCCAGCAGTGATAACAGTAATTCACCCCTCCACTTT. The chain has TRBV10-2 and TRBJ1-6; D gene ambiguous. CDR1 is WSHSY, CDR2 SAAADI, per germline. The CDR3 is made up of 13 amino acids. V shed 3 bases and J shed 6 bases, with 6 bases lying between them.

The CDR3 sequence: CASSEEDEQFF. The CDR3 nucleotides read TGTGCCAGCAGCGAGGAGGATGAGCAGTTCTTC. The chain combines TRBV12-3 or TRBV12-4 with TRBJ2-1; possibly TRBD2 for D (5 bases). V dropped 6 bases and J dropped 8 bases, with 8 bases sitting between them. There are 11 residues in the CDR3.

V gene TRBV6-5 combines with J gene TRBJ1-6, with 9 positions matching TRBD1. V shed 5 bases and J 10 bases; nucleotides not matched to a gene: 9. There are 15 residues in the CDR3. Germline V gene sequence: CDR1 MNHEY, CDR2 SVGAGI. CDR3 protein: CASSPADRGESPLHF. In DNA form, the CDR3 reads TGTGCCAGCAGTCCCGCCGACAGGGGGGAATCACCCCTCCACTTT.

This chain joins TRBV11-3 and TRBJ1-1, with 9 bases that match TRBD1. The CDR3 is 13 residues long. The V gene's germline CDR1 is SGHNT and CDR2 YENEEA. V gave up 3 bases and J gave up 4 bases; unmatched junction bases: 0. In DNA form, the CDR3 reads TGTGCCAGCAGCTTGGGACAGGGCACTGAAGCTTTCTTT. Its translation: CASSLGQGTEAFF.

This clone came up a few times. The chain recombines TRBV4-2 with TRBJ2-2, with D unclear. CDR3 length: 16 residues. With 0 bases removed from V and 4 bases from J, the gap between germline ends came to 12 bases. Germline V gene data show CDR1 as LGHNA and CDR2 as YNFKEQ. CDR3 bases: TGTGCCAGCAGCCAAGAAAGTGCCCAGTCCACCGGGGAGCTGTTTTTT. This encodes CASSQESAQSTGELFF.

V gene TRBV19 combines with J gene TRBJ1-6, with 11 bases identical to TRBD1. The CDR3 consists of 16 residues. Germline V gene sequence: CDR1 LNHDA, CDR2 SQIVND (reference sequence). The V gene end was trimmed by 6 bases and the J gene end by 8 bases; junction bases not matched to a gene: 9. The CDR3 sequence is CASSRRGTGGDSPLHF. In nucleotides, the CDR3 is TGTGCCAGTAGCCGAAGGGGGACAGGGGGTGATTCACCCCTCCACTTT.

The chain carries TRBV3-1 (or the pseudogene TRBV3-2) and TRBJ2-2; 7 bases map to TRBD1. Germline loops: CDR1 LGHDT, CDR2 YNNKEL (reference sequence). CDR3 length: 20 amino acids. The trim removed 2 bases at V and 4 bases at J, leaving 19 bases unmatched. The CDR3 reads CASSQPQGRPAWGRTGELFF. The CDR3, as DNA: TGTGCCAGCAGCCAACCACAGGGGCGACCTGCCTGGGGGCGCACCGGGGAGCTGTTTTTT.

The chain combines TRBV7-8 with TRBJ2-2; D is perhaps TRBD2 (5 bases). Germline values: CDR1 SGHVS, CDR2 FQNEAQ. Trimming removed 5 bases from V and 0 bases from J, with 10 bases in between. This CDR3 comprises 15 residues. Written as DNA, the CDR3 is TGTGCCAGCAGCCCCCGGACTTCGAACACCGGGGAGCTGTTTTTT. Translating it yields CASSPRTSNTGELFF.

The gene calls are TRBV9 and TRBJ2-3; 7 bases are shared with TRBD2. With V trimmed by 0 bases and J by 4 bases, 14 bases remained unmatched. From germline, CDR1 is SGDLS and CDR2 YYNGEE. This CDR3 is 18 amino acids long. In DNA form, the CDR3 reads TGTGCCAGCAGCGTAGGAGGAGTGAGCGGGGCAACCCCAGATACGCAGTATTTT. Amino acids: CASSVGGVSGATPDTQYF.

This chain's CDR3 is CASSPEGGHTDTQYF. The CDR3 DNA reads TGTGCCAGCAGCCCCGAGGGGGGGCACACAGATACGCAGTATTTT. The chain links TRBV6-4 to TRBJ2-3, with D tentatively TRBD2 (7 bases). This CDR3 contains 15 residues. Germline CDR1 is MRHNA and CDR2 is SNTAGT. Trimming took 6 bases from V and 2 from J, leaving 15 bases between them.

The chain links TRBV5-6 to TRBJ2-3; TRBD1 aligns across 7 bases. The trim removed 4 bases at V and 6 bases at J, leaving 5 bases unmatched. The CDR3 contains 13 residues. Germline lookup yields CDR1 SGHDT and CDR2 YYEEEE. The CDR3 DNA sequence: TGTGCCAGCAGCACGGACAGGAGGGATACGCAGTATTTT. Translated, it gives CASSTDRRDTQYF. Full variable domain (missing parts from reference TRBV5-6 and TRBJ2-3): DAGVTQSPTHLIKTRGQQVTLRCSPKSGHDTVSWYQQALGQGPQFIFQYYEEEERQRGNFPDRFSGHQFPNYSSELNVNALLLGDSALYLCASSTDRRDTQYFGPGTRLTVL.

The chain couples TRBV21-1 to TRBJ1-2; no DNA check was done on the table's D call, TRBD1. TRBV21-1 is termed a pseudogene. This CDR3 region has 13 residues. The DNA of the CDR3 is TGTGCCAGCAGCAAAGCGCAGGACTATGGCTACACCTTC. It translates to CASSKAQDYGYTF.

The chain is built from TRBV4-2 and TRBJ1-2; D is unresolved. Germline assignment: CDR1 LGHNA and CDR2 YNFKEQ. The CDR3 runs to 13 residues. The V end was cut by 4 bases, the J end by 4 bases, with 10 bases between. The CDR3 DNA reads TGTGCCAGCAGCCGAGGGAGCGCCTATGGCTACACCTTC. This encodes CASSRGSAYGYTF.

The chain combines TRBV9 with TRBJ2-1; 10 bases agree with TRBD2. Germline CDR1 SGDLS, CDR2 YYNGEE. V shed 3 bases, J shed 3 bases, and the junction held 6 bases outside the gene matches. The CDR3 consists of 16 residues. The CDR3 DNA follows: TGTGCCAGCAGCGCCAAACTAGCGGGAAGCTACAATGAGCAGTTCTTC. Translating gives CASSAKLAGSYNEQFF.

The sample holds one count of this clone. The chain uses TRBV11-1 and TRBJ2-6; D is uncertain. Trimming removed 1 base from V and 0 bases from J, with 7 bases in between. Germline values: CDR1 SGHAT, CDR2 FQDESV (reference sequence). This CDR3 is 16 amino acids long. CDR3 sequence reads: CASSLGGYSGANVLTF. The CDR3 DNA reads TGTGCCAGCAGCTTAGGAGGATACTCTGGGGCCAACGTCCTGACTTTC.

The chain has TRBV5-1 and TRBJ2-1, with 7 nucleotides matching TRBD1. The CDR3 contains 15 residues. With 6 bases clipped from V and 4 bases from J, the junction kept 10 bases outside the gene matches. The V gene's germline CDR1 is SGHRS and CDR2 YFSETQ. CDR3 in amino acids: CASTSGQVPYNEQFF. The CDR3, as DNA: TGCGCCAGCACCTCCGGACAGGTTCCGTACAATGAGCAGTTCTTC.

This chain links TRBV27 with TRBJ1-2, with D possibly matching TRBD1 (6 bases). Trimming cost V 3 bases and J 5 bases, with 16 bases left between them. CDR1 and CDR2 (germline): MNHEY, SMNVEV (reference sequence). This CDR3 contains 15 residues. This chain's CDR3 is CASSFASDRIYGYTF. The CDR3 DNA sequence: TGTGCCAGCAGTTTCGCTTCAGACAGGATATATGGCTACACCTTC.

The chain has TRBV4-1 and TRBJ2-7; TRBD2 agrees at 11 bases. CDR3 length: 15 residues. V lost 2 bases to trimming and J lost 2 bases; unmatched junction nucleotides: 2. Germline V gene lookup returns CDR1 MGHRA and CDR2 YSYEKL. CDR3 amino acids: CASSQWTSGPYEQYV. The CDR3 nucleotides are TGCGCCAGCAGCCAATGGACTAGCGGGCCCTACGAGCAGTACGTC.

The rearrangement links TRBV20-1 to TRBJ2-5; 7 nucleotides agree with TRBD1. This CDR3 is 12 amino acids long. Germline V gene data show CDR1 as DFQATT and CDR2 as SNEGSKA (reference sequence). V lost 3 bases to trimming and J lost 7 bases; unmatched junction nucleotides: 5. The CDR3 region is CSASDRVGTQYF. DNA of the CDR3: TGCAGTGCTAGTGACAGGGTAGGGACCCAGTACTTC.

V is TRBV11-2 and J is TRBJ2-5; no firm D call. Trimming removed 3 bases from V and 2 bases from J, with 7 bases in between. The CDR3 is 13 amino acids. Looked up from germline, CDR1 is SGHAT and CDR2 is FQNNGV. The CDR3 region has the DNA TGTGCCAGCAGCTTTGGCCTTCAAGAGACCCAGTACTTC. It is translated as CASSFGLQETQYF.

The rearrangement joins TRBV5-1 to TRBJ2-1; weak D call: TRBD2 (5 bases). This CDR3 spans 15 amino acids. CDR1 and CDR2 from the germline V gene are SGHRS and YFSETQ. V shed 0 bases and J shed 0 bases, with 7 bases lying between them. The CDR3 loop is CASSLAAGSYNEQFF. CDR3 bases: TGCGCCAGCAGCTTGGCGGCGGGCTCCTACAATGAGCAGTTCTTC. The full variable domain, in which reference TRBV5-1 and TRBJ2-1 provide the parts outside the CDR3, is KAGVTQTPRYLIKTRGQQVTLSCSPISGHRSVSWYQQTPGQGLQFLFEYFSETQRNKGNFPGRFSGRQFSNSRSEMNVSTLELGDSALYLCASSLAAGSYNEQFFGPGTRLTVL.

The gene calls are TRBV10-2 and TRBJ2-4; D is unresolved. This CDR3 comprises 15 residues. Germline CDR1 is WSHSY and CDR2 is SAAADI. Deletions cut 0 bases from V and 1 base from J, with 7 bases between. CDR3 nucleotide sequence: TGCGCCAGCAGTGAGTCCCGCGCGGCCAAAAACATTCAGTACTTC. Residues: CASSESRAAKNIQYF.

Here the CDR3 reads CASSSDRGIAEAFF. CDR3 DNA: TGTGCCAGCAGCTCGGACAGGGGGATCGCTGAAGCTTTCTTT. The J gene is TRBJ1-1, the V gene TRBV11-2, with TRBD1 matching over 10 bases. CDR1 is SGHAT and CDR2 is FQNNGV in the germline V gene. This CDR3 is built from 14 residues. The V segment lost 4 bases and the J segment 6 bases; nucleotides outside the gene matches: 5.

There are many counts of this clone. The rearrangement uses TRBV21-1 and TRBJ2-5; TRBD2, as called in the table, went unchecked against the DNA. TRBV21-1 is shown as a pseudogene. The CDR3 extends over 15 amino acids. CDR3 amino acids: CASSHGLAGEETQYF. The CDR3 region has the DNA TGTGCCAGCAGTCATGGACTAGCGGGGGAAGAGACCCAGTACTTC.

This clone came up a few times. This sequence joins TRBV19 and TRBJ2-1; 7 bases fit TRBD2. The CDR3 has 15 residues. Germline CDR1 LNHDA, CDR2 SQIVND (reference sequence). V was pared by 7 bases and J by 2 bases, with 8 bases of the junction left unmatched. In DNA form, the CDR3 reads TGTGCCAGTAATCCGAGACTAGCTCCCTACAATGAGCAGTTCTTC. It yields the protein CASNPRLAPYNEQFF.